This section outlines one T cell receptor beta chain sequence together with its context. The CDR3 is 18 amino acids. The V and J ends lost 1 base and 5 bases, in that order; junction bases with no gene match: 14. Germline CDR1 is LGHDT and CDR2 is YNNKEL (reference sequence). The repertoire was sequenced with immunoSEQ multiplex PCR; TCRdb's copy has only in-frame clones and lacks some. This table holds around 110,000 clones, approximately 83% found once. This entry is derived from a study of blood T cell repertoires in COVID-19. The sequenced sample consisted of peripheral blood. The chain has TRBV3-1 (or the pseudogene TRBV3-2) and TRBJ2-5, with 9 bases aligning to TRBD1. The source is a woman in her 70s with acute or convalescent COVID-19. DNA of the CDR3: TGTGCCAGCAGCCAAGGGGGGACAGGGTGGCAGAAAAGGGAGACCCAGTACTTC. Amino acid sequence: CASSQGGTGWQKRETQYF.